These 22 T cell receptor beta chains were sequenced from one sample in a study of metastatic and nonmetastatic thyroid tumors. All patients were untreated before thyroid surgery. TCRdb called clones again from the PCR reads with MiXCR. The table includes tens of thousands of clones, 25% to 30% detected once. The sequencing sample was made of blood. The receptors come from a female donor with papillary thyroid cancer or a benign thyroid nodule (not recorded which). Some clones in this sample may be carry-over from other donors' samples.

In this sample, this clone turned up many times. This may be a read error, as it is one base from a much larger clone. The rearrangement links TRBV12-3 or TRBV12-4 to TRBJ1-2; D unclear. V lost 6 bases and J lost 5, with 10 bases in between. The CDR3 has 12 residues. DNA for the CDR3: TGTGCCAGCAGCGCGAACATATATGGCTACACCTTC. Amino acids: CASSANIYGYTF.

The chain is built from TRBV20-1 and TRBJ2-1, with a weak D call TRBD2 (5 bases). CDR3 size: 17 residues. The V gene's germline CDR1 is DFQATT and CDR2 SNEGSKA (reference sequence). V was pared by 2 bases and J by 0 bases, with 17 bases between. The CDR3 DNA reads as TGCAGTGCTAGATTAGGGCGTAGCGTGAGCTCCTACAATGAGCAGTTCTTC. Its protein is CSARLGRSVSSYNEQFF.

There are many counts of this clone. DNA of the CDR3: TGTGCCAGCACCCCGGGTCGGGGTCAAGAGACCCAGTACTTC. Translated: CASTPGRGQETQYF. The V call is TRBV6-1, the J call TRBJ2-5; weak D call: TRBD2 (5 bases). Germline V gives CDR1 MNHNS, CDR2 SASEGT. The CDR3 has 14 residues. Trimming shortened V by 7 bases and J by 2 bases, and 14 bases separated the two germline ends.

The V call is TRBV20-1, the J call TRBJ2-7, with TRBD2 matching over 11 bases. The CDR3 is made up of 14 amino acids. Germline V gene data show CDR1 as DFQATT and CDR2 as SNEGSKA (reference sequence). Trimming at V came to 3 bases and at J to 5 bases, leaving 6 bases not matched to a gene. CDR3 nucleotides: TGCAGTGCTAGCACTAGCGGGAGAAAAAACGAGCAGTACTTC. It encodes CSASTSGRKNEQYF.

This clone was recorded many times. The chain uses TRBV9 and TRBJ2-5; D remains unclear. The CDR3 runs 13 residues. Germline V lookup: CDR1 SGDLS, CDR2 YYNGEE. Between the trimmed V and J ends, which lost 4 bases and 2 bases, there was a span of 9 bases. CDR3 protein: CASSRLGQETQYF. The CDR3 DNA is TGTGCCAGCAGCCGGTTGGGGCAAGAGACCCAGTACTTC.

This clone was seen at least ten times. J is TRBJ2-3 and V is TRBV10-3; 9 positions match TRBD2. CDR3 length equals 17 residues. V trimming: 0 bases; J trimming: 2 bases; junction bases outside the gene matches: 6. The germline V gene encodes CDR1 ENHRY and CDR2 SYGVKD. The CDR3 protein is CAISESRASGDTDTQYF. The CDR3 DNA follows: TGTGCCATCAGTGAGTCGCGGGCTAGCGGGGACACAGATACGCAGTATTTT.

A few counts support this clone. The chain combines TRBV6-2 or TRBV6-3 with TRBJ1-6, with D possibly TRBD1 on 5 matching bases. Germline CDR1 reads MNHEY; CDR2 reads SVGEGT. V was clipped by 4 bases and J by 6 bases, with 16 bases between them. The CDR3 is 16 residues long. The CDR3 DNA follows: TGTGCCAGCAGTTCGGCAGGGAGTTCTAGTAATTCACCCCTCCACTTT. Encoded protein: CASSSAGSSSNSPLHF.

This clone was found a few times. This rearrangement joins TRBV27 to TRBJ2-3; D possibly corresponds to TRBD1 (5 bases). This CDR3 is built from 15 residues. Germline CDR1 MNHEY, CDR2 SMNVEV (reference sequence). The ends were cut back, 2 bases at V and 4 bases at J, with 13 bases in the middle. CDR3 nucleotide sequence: TGTGCCAGCAGTTTACAGGGAAATCGCCCAGATACGCAGTATTTT. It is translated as CASSLQGNRPDTQYF.

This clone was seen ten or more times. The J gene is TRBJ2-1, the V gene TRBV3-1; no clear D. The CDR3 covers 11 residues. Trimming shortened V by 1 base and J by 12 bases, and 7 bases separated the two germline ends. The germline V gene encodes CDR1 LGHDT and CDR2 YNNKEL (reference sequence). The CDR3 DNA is TGTGCCAGCAGCCAAGGATATCGGCAGTTCTTC. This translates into CASSQGYRQFF.

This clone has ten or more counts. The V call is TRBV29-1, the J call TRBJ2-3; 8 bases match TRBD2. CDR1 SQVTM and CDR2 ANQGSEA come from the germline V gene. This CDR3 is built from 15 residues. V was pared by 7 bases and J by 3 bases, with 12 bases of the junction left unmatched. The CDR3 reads CSAGGGRRLTDTQYF. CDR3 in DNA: TGCAGCGCGGGGGGCGGGAGGCGTTTAACAGATACGCAGTATTTT.

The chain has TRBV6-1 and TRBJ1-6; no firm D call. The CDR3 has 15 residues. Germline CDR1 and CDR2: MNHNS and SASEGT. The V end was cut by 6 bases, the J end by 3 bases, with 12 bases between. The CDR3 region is CASRRTVNYNSPLHF. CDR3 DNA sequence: TGTGCCAGCAGGAGAACAGTTAACTATAATTCACCCCTCCACTTT.

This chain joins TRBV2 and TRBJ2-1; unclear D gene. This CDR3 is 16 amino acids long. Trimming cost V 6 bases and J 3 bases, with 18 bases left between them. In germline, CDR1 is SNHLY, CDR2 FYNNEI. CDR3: CASSPRLQVFYNEQFF. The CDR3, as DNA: TGTGCCAGCAGCCCCAGACTCCAGGTGTTCTACAATGAGCAGTTCTTC.

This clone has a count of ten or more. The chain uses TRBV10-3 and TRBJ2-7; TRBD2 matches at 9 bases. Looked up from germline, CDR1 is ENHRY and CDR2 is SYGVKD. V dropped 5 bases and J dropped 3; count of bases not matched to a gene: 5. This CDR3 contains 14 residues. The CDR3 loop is CAISPTSGYYEQYF. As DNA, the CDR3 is TGTGCCATCAGTCCGACTAGCGGATACTACGAGCAGTACTTC.

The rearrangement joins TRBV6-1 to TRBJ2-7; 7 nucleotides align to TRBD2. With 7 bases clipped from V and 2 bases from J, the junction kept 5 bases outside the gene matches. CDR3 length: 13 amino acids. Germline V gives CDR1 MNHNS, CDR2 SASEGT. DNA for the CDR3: TGTGCCAGCAAGGCTAGCGGAGCCTACGAGCAGTACTTC. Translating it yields CASKASGAYEQYF.

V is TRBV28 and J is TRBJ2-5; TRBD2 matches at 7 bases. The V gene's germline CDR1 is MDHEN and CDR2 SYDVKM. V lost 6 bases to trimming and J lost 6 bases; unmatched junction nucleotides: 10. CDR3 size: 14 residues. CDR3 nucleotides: TGTGCCAGCAGCCTTTTAGCGGGCCCAAAGACCCAGTACTTC. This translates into CASSLLAGPKTQYF.

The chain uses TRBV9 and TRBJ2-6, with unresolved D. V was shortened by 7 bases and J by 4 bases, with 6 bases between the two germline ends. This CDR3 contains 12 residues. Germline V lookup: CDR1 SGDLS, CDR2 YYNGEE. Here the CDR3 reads CASGRGANVLTF. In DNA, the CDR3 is TGTGCCAGCGGTCGGGGGGCCAACGTCCTGACTTTC.

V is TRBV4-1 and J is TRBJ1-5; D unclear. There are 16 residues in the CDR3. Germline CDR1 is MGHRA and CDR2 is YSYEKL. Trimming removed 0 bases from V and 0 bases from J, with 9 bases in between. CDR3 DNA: TGCGCCAGCAGCCAAGAGCGGATACTTAGCAATCAGCCCCAGCATTTT. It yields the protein CASSQERILSNQPQHF.

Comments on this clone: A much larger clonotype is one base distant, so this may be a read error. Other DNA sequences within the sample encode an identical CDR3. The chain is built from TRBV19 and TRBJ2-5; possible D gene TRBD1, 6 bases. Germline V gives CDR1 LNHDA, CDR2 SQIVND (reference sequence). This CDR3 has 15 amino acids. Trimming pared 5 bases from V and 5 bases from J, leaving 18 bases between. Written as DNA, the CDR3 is TGTGCCAGTAGTCGTTGGGGGCAAGCGGCGGAGACCCAGTACTTC. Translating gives CASSRWGQAAETQYF.

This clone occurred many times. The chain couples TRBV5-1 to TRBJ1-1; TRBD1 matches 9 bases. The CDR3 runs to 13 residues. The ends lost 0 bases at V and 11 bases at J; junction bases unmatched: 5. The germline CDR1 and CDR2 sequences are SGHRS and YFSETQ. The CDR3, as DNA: TGCGCCAGCAGCTTGGCCGGGACAGGGAACGCTTTCTTT. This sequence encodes CASSLAGTGNAFF.

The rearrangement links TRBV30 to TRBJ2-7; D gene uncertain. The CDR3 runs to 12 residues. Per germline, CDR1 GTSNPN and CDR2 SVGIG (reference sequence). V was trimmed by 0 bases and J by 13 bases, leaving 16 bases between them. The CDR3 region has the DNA TGTGCCTGGAGTGTACAACGAGTGGGCAACTACTTC. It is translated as CAWSVQRVGNYF.

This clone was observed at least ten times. For the CDR3, the DNA is TGTGCCAGCAGCGTCCTCTCCCAAGGGGATACGCAGTATTTT. This translates into CASSVLSQGDTQYF. The chain carries TRBV9 and TRBJ2-3; D not resolved. CDR3 length equals 14 residues. V lost 2 bases and J 6 bases, leaving 13 bases between the germline ends. Germline CDR1 and CDR2: SGDLS and YYNGEE.

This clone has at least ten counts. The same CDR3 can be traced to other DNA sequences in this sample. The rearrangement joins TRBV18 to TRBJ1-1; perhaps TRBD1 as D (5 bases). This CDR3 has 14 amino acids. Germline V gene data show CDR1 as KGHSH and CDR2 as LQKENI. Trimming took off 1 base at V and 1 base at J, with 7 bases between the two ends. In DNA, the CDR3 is TGTGCCAGCTCACCACGGACACAGAACACTGAAGCTTTCTTT. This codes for CASSPRTQNTEAFF.